The sequence of this T cell receptor beta chain was determined in a study of cytomegalovirus exposure and HLA in healthy donors. Study observations and caveats: In an earlier analysis, productive rearrangement rates for most beta V segments clustered near 90% or 30%. Per a later analysis, HLA-associated TCR beta chains showed more clonal expansion than other, equally common TCR beta chains. With further analysis later on, most CMV-associated TCR beta chains appeared HLA-restricted.

Both 60 Vbeta primers and 13 Jbeta primers went into the PCR. The method was immunoSEQ multiplex PCR; TCRdb's version includes in-frame clones alone and lacks a portion of them. Of 170,000 or so clones listed, roughly four fifths are singletons. Germline V gives CDR1 SNHLY, CDR2 FYNNEI. The length of the CDR3 is 14 residues. V was shortened by 2 bases and J by 0 bases, with 7 bases between the two germline ends. With regard to this clone: Its antigen is as yet unknown.

The chain carries TRBV2 and TRBJ1-2; D is ambiguous. This TCR was sampled from a woman in her 30s in good health and CMV-seronegative. Sequenced: PBMCs. CDR3 sequence: CASSEKLTNYGYTF. The CDR3 nucleotides read TGTGCCAGCAGTGAAAAATTAACTAACTATGGCTACACCTTC.